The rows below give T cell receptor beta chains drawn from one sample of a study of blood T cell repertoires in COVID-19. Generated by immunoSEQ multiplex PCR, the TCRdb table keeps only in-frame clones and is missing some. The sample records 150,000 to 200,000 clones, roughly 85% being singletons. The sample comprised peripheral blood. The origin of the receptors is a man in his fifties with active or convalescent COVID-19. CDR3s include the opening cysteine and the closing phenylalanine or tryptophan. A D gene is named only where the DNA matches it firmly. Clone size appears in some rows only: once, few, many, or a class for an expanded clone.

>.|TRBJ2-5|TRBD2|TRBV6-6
CASSPWGGETQYF
TGTGCCAGCAGCCCATGGGGGGGAGAGACCCAGTACTTC
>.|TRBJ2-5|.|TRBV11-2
CASSFEERETQYF
TGTGCCAGCAGCTTCGAAGAGAGAGAGACCCAGTACTTC
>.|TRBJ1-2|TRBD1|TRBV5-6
CASSLAGQGGTYNYGYTF
TGTGCCAGCAGCTTGGCGGGACAGGGGGGAACTTATAACTATGGCTACACCTTC
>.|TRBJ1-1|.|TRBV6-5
CASSYSRRNTEAFF
TGTGCCAGCAGTTACTCGCGGAGGAACACTGAAGCTTTCTTT
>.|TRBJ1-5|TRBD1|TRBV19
CASSITTGEGNQPQHF
TGTGCCAGTAGTATAACGACAGGGGAGGGCAATCAGCCCCAGCATTTT
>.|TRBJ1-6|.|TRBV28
CASGVQPPGDNSPLHF
TGTGCCAGCGGAGTTCAGCCCCCGGGGGATAATTCACCCCTCCACTTT
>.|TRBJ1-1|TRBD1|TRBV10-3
CAISRRTGKNTEAFF
TGTGCCATCAGTAGAAGGACAGGGAAGAACACTGAAGCTTTCTTT
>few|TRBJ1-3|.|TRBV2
CASSNTGTLSGNTIYF
TGTGCCAGCAGTAACACCGGGACACTCTCTGGAAACACCATATATTTT
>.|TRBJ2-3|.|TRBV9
CASSLSVGTDTQYF
TGTGCCAGCAGCCTAAGCGTGGGCACAGATACGCAGTATTTT
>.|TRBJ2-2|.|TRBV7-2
CASSLAAGAGELFF
TGTGCCAGCAGCTTAGCCGCGGGGGCTGGGGAGCTGTTTTTT
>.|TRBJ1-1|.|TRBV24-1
CATSAGVDTEAFF
TGTGCCACCAGTGCAGGGGTGGACACTGAAGCTTTCTTT
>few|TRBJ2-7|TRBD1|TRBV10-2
CASSRQGRGEQYF
TGCGCCAGCAGTCGACAGGGGAGAGGGGAGCAGTACTTC
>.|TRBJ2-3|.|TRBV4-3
CASSQDYGGGRSDTQYF
TGCGCCAGCAGCCAAGATTATGGGGGGGGCCGGTCTGATACGCAGTATTTT
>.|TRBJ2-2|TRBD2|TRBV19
CASSMRLAGGGPGELFF
TGTGCCAGTAGTATGAGACTAGCGGGGGGCGGACCCGGGGAGCTGTTTTTT
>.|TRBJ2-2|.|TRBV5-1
CASSPQGNTGELFF
TGCGCCAGCAGCCCACAGGGGAACACCGGGGAGCTGTTTTTT
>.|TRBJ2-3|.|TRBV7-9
CASSPSTDTQYF
TGTGCCAGCAGCCCGAGCACAGATACGCAGTATTTT
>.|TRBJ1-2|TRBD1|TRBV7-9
CASSLVYMWDRVPSGYTF
TGTGCCAGCAGCTTAGTTTATATGTGGGACAGGGTCCCGTCTGGCTACACCTTC
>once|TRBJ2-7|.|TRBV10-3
CAISDPLGQEQYF
TGTGCCATCAGTGACCCGCTGGGGCAAGAGCAGTACTTC
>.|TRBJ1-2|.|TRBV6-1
CASSEAGGNPNYGYTF
TGTGCCAGCAGTGAAGCGGGAGGCAATCCTAACTATGGCTACACCTTC
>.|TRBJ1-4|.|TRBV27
CASSLGTTTNEKLFF
TGTGCCAGCAGTTTAGGGACAACAACTAATGAAAAACTGTTTTTT
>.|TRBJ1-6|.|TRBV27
CASSGRDSYNSPLHF
TGTGCCAGCAGTGGCAGGGACTCCTATAATTCACCCCTCCACTTT
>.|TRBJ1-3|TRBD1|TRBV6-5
CASTPTDRVGNTIYF
TGTGCCAGCACGCCTACTGACAGGGTTGGAAACACCATATATTTT
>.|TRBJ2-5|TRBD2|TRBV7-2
CASSLRGSIFQETQYF
TGTGCCAGCAGCTTACGCGGGAGCATATTCCAAGAGACCCAGTACTTC
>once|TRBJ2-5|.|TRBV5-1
CASTSGELAETQYF
TGCGCCAGCACATCGGGAGAACTAGCCGAGACCCAGTACTTC
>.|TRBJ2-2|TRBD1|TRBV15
CATSRDYPGQPNTGELFF
TGTGCCACCAGCAGGGATTATCCGGGACAGCCGAACACCGGGGAGCTGTTTTTT
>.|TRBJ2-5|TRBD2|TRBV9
CASSVGGGLAETQYF
TGTGCCAGCAGCGTAGGGGGGGGACTAGCAGAGACCCAGTACTTC
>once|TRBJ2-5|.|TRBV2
CASAPGETQYF
TGTGCCAGCGCCCCCGGAGAGACCCAGTACTTC
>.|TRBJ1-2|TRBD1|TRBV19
CASKKGAIAGYTF
TGTGCCAGTAAAAAGGGGGCCATAGCTGGCTACACCTTC
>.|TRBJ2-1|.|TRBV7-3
CASSLRGGHGEQFF
TGTGCCAGCAGCTTAAGGGGGGGCCATGGTGAGCAGTTCTTC
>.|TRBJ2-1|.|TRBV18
CASSRPSSTHEQFF
TGTGCCAGCTCACGCCCCTCTAGTACCCATGAGCAGTTCTTC
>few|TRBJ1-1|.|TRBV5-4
CASSQEAYPWGAFF
TGTGCCAGCAGCCAGGAGGCGTACCCCTGGGGAGCTTTCTTT
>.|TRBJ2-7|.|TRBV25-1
CASSPMGISYEQYF
TGTGCCAGCAGTCCAATGGGCATCTCCTACGAGCAGTACTTC
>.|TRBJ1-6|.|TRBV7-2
CASSLSGQGTSPLHF
TGTGCCAGCAGCTTATCAGGGCAGGGGACTTCACCCCTCCACTTT
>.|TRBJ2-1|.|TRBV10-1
CASSPRVIGNEQFF
TGCGCCAGCAGTCCCAGGGTGATTGGGAATGAGCAGTTCTTC
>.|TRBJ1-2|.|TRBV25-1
CASSESGVYGYTF
TGTGCCAGCAGTGAGTCAGGGGTATATGGCTACACCTTC